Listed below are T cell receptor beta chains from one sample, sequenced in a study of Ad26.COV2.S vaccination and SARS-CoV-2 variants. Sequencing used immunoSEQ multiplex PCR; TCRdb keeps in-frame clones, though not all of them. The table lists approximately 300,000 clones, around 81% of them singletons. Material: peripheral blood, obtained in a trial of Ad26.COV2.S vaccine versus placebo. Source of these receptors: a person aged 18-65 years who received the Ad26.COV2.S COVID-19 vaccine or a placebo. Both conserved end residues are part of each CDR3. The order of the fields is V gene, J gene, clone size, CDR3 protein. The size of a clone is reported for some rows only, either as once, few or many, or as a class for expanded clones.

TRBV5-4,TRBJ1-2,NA,CASSWDRGFDGYTF
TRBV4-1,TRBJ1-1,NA,CASSQQGGLTEAFF
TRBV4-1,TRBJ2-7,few,CASSRIPFREQYF
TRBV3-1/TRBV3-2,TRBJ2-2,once,CASSQDPIGSRNTGELFF
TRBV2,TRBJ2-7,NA,CASSDRTGDWNEQYF
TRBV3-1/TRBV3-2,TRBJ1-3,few,CASSLLGNTIYF
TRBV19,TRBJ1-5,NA,CASSMDGQGFRIAQHF
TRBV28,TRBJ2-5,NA,CASSLSRGGATLRETQYF
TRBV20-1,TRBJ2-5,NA,CSASGGAGETQYF
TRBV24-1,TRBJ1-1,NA,CATKTPGDTEAFF